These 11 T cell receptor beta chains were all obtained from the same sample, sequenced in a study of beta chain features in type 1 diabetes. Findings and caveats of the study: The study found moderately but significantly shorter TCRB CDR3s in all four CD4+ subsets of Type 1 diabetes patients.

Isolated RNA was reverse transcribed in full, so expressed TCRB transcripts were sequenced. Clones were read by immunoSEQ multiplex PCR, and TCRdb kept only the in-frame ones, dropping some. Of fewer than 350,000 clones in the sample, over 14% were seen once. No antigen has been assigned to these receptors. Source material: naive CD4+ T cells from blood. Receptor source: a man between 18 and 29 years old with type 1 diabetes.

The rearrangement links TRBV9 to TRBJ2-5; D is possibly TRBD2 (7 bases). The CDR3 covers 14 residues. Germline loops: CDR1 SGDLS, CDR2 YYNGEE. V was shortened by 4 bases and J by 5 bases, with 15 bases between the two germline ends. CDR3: CASSPRGGRETQYF. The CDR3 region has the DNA TGTGCCAGCAGCCCGAGGGGGGGGCGGGAGACCCAGTACTTC.

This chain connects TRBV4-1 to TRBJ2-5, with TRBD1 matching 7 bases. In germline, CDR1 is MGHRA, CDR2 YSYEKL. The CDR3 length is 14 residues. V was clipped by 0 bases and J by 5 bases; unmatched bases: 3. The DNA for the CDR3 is TGCGCCAGCAGCCAAGACAGGGGGACCGAGACCCAGTACTTC. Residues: CASSQDRGTETQYF.

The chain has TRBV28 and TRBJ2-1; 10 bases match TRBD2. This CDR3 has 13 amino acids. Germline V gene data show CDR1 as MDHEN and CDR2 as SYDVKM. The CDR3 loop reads CVIRTSGHNEQFF. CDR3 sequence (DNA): TGTGTCATTCGGACTAGCGGACACAATGAGCAGTTCTTC.

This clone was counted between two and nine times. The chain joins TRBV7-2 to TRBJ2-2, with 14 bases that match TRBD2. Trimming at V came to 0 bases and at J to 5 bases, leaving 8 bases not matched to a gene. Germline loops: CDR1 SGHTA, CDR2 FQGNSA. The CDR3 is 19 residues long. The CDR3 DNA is TGTGCCAGCAGCTTAGCCCCGACTAGCGGGAGGGCCAGTACCGGGGAGCTGTTTTTT. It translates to CASSLAPTSGRASTGELFF.

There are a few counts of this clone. The CDR3 nucleotides read TGTGCCTGGAGTGGGCTGTCGTCCCAGCCCCAGCATTTT. It specifies CAWSGLSSQPQHF. V usage is TRBV30 and J usage is TRBJ1-5, with D hard to call. The CDR3 totals 13 residues. Germline V lookup: CDR1 GTSNPN, CDR2 SVGIG (reference sequence). Trimming left V 1 base short and J 7 bases short, with 11 bases between.

CDR3 coding DNA: TGTGCCAGCAGCGTACGAGGGACAGGGAGAGGAGAGAGAACAGATACGCAGTATTTT. Protein sequence: CASSVRGTGRGERTDTQYF. This chain connects TRBV27 to TRBJ2-3; 9 positions match TRBD1. Trimming at V came to 6 bases and at J to 3 bases, leaving 19 bases not matched to a gene. Germline assignment: CDR1 MNHEY and CDR2 SMNVEV (reference sequence). The CDR3 is made up of 19 amino acids.

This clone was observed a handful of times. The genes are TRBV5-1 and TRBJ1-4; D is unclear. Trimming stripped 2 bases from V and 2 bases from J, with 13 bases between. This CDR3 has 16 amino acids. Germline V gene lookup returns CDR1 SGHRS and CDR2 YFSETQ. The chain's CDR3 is CASSFLVGATNEKLFF. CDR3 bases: TGCGCCAGCAGCTTCTTAGTGGGCGCGACTAATGAAAAACTGTTTTTT.

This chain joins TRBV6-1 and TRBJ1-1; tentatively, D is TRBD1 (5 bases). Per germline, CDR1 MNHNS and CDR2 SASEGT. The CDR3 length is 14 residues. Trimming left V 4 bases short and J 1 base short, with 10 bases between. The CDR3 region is CASSVQGWNTEAFF. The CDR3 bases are TGTGCCAGCAGTGTGCAGGGTTGGAACACTGAAGCTTTCTTT.

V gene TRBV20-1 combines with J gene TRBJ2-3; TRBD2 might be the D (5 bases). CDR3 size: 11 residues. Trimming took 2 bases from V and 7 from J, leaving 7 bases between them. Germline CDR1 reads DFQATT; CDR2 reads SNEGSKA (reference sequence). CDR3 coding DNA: TGCAGTGCTAGAACTAGTCATACGCAGTATTTT. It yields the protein CSARTSHTQYF.

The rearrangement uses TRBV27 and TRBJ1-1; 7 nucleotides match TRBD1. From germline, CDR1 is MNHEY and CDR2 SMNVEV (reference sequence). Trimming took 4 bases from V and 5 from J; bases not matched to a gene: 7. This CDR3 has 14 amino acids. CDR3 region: CASSSRQGKTEAFF. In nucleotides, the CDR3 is TGTGCCAGCAGTTCGAGACAGGGAAAAACTGAAGCTTTCTTT.

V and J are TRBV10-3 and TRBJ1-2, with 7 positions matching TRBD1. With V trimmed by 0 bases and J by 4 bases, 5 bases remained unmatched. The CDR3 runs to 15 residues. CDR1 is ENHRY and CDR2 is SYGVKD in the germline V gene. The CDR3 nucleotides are TGTGCCATCAGTGAGTCGACAGGGAACTCCTATGGCTACACCTTC. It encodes CAISESTGNSYGYTF.